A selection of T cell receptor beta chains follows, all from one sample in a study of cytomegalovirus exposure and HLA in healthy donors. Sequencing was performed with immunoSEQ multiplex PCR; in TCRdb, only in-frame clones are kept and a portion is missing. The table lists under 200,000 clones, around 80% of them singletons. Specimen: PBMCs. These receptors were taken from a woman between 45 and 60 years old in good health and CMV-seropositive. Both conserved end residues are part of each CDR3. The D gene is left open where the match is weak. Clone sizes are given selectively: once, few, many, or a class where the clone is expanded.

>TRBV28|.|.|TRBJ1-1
CASSLQGTEAFF
TGTGCCAGCAGTTTACAGGGAACTGAAGCTTTCTTT
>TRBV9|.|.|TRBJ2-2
CASSVSLAGAGELFF
TGTGCCAGCAGCGTCAGTCTAGCTGGTGCCGGGGAGCTGTTTTTT
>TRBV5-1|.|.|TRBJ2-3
CASSPGGLSSTDTQYF
TGCGCCAGCAGCCCTGGTGGGCTTTCTAGCACAGATACGCAGTATTTT
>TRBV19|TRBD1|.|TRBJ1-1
CASSPTAGGRSEAFF
TGTGCCAGTAGTCCAACGGCAGGGGGTAGGTCTGAAGCTTTCTTT
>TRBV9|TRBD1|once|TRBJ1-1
CASSAGQGRNTEAFF
TGTGCCAGCAGCGCCGGACAGGGGAGGAACACTGAAGCTTTCTTT
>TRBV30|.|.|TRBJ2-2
CAWGEPNTGELFF
TGTGCCTGGGGGGAGCCCAACACCGGGGAGCTGTTTTTT
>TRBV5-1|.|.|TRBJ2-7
CASSLEQGYSYEQYF
TGCGCCAGCAGCTTGGAGCAGGGTTACTCCTACGAGCAGTACTTC
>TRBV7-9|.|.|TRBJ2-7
CASSEQGYEQYF
TGTGCCAGCAGCGAACAGGGCTACGAGCAGTACTTC
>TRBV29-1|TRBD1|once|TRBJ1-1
CSVTDRGLNTEAFF
TGCAGCGTCACCGACAGGGGGCTGAACACTGAAGCTTTCTTT
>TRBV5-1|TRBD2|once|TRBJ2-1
CASSLRLSGVHNEQFF
TGCGCCAGCAGCCTACGACTAAGCGGGGTTCACAATGAGCAGTTCTTC